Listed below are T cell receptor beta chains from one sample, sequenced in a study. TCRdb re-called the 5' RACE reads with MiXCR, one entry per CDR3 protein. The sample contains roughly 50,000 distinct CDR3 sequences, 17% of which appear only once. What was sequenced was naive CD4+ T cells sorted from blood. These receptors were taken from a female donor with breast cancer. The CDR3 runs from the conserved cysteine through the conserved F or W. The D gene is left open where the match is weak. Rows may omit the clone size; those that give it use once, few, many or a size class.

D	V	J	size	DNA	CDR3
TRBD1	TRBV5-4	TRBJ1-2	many	TGTGCCAGCAGCATAGGGACAGATAACTATGGCTACACCTTC	CASSIGTDNYGYTF
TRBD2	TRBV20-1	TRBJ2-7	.	TGCAGTGCTTCGGCCGGGACTAGCGGATACGAGCAGTACTTC	CSASAGTSGYEQYF
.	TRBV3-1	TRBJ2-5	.	TGTGCCAGCAGCCCTTCCGGCAGGCAAGAGACCCAGTACTTC	CASSPSGRQETQYF
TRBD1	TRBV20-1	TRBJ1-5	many	TGCAGTGCTGGGACAGGGGCAGAGCCCCAGCATTTT	CSAGTGAEPQHF
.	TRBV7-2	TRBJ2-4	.	TGTGCCAGCGGGGGGCGGAACAAAAACATTCAGTACTTC	CASGGRNKNIQYF
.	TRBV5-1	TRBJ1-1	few	TGCGCCAGCAGCTTCCATAGGGGGACTGAAGCTTTCTTT	CASSFHRGTEAFF
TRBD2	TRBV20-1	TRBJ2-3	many	TGCAGTGCCCCTCAGACTAGCGGGGAGACAGATACGCAGTATTTT	CSAPQTSGETDTQYF
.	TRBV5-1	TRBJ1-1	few	TGCGCCAGCAGCTTGGACCGGGCGGTGGGTGAAGCTTTCTTT	CASSLDRAVGEAFF
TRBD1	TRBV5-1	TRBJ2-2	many	TGCGCCAGCAGCTTAGGGGGCGCCCCGGCCGGGGAGCTGTTTTTT	CASSLGGAPAGELFF
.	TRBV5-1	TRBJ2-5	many	TGCGCCAGCAGGCGAGAAATCCAAGAGACCCAGTACTTC	CASRREIQETQYF
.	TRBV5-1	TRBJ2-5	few	TGCGCCAGCAGCTTATCCAAAAGCGGTGGCCAAGAGACCCAGTACTTC	CASSLSKSGGQETQYF
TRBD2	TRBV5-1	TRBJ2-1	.	TGCGCCAGCAGCGACCTAGCGGGACTCCCCAACGAGCAGTTCTTC	CASSDLAGLPNEQFF
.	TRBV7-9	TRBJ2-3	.	TGTGCCAGCAGCTTACAGGAGACAGATACGCAGTATTTT	CASSLQETDTQYF
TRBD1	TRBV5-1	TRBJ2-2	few	TGCGCCAGCAGCTCAGGGGGATTAAACACCGGGGAGCTGTTTTTT	CASSSGGLNTGELFF
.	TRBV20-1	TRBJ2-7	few	TGCAGTGCAGAGACAGGGGAGGGGTACGAGCAGTACTTC	CSAETGEGYEQYF
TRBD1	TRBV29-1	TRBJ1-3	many	TGCAGCGTAAAACCAGGGGGATTGGACACCATATATTTT	CSVKPGGLDTIYF
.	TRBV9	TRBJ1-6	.	TGTGCCAGCAGCGTAGCAGCGGATTATAATTCACCCCTCCACTTT	CASSVAADYNSPLHF
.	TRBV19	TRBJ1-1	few	TGTGCCAGGCCTCCAAGCTCCGGGCCCAGGACACAGATTGAAGCTTTCTTT	CARPPSSGPRTQIEAFF
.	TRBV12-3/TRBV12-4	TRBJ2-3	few	TGTGCCAGCAGTTGGAGGGACAGCACAGATACGCAGTATTTT	CASSWRDSTDTQYF
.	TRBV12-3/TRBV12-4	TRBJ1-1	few	TGTGCCAGCAGTTTATGGGACACCATCCTAGCTTTCTTT	CASSLWDTILAFF
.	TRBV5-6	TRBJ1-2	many	TGTGCCAGCAGTCAGTGGCAATCCATGTTCCCTGGCTACACCTTC	CASSQWQSMFPGYTF
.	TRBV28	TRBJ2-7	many	TGTGCCAGCAGCGGGGGCTTCTACGAGCAGTACTTC	CASSGGFYEQYF
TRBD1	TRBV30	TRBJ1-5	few	TGTGCCTGGAGCGAACAGGGGGCTCGCAATCAGCCCCAGCATTTT	CAWSEQGARNQPQHF
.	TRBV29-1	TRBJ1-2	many	TGCAGCGTCCGGCGGAGGGCCGAAAACTATGGCTACACCTTC	CSVRRRAENYGYTF
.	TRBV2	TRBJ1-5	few	TGTGCCAGCAGTAAGACGACCGAACAGCCCCAGCATTTT	CASSKTTEQPQHF
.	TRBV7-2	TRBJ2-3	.	TGTGCCAGCAACCAAGGATGGCCTACTAGCACAGATACGCAGTATTTT	CASNQGWPTSTDTQYF
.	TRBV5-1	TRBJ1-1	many	TGCGCCAGCAGCTTGGAAACAGGGATTGAAGCTTTCTTT	CASSLETGIEAFF
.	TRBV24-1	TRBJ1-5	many	TGTGCCACCAGCGCTCGGGGGTATCAGCCCCAGCATTTT	CATSARGYQPQHF
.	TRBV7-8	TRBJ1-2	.	TGTGCCAGCAGTTTGACGGAGAACTATGGCTACACCTTC	CASSLTENYGYTF
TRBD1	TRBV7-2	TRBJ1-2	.	TGTGCCAGCAGCTTCCTCGGACAGGGTGGCTACACCTTC	CASSFLGQGGYTF
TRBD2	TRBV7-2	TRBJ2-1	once	TGTGCCAGCAGCTTTGGGACTAGCGGGGGTGAGCAGTTCTTC	CASSFGTSGGEQFF
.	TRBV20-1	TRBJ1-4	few	TGCAGTGCTGGCCGGGACGGGAATGAAAAACTGTTTTTT	CSAGRDGNEKLFF
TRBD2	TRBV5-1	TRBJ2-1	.	TGCGCCAGCACCCGACTAGCGGGAGAGAATGAGCAGTTCTTC	CASTRLAGENEQFF
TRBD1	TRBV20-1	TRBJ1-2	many	TGCAGTGCGGCCGGGACAGGGAAGACGTACTATGGCTACACCTTC	CSAAGTGKTYYGYTF
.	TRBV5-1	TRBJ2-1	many	TGCGCCAGCAGCTTAATGAGCTTAGGAGGTGGTGAGCAGTTCTTC	CASSLMSLGGGEQFF
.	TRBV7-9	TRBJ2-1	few	TGTGCCAGCAGCCCTGTTGATGAGCAGTTCTTC	CASSPVDEQFF
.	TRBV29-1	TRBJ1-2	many	TGCAGCGTTGGGGCGGGACGGTCACGACCGGTCGCCTTC	CSVGAGRSRPVAF
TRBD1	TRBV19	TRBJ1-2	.	TGTGCCAGTACCCCGTGGGACAGGGACGACTATGGCTACACCTTC	CASTPWDRDDYGYTF
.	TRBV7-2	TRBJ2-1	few	TGTGCCAGCAGATCCAGATCTGGACTCCACAATGAGCAGTTCTTC	CASRSRSGLHNEQFF
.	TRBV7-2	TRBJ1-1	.	TGTGCCAGCAGCTCGTCCATGGCCGTGAACACTGAAGCTTTCTTT	CASSSSMAVNTEAFF
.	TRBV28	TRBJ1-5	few	TGTGCCAGCAGTTTGAGTAGCAGGGTCTTCCCCCAGCATTTT	CASSLSSRVFPQHF
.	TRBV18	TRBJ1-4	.	TGTGCCAGCTACAATTCTTCAACTAATGAAAAACTGTTTTTT	CASYNSSTNEKLFF
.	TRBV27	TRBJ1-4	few	TGTGCCAGCAGTCCTGACAGTGGAAAACTGTTTTTT	CASSPDSGKLFF
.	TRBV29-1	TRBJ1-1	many	TGCAGCGCTGGACGCAATTTGGACACTGAAGCTTTCTTT	CSAGRNLDTEAFF
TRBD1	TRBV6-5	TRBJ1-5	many	TGTGCCAGCAGCGACAGGGGCTCAAGCAATCAGCCCCAGCATTTT	CASSDRGSSNQPQHF
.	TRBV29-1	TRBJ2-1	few	TGCAGCGTTCCGAGCCCCTGGAACTACAATGAGCAGTTCTTC	CSVPSPWNYNEQFF